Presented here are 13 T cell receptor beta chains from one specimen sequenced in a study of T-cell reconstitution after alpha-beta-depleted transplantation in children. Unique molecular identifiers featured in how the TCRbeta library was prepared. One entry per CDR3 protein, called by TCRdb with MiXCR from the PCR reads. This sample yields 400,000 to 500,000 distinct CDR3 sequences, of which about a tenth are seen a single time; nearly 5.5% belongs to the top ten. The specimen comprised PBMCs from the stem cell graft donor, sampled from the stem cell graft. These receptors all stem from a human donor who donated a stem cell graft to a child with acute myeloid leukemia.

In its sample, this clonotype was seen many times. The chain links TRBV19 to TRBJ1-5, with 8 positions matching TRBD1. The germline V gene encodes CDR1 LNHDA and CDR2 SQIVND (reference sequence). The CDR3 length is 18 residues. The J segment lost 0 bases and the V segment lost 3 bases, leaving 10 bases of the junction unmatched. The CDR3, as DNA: TGTGCCAGTAGTATGGGCAGGGGGCTTCATTATAGCAATCAGCCCCAGCATTTT. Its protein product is CASSMGRGLHYSNQPQHF.

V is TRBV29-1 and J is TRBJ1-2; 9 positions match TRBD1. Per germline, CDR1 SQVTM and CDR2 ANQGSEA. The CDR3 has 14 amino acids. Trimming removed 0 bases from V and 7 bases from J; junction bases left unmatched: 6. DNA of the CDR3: TGCAGCGTTGAAGAGGGGACAGGGCGGGGTGGCTACACCTTC. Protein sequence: CSVEEGTGRGGYTF.

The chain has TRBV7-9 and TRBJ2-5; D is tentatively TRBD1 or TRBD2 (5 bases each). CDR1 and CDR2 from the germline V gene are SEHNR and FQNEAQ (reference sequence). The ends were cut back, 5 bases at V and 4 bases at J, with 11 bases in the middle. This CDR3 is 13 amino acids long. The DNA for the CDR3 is TGTGCCAGCAGCACAGGAGGACCAGAGACCCAGTACTTC. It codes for CASSTGGPETQYF.

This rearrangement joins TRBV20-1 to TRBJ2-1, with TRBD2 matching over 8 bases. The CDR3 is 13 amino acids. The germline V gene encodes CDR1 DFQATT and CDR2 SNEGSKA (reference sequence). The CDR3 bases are TGCAGCCGAGAGCGGGAGAGGGGGAATGAGCAGTTCTTC. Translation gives CSRERERGNEQFF.

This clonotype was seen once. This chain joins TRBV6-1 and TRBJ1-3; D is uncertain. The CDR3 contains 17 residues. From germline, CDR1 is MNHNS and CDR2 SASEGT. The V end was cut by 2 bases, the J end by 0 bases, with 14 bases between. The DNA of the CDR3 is TGTGCCAGCAGTGAATTCCAAGCGGGCCTCTCTGGAAACACCATATATTTT. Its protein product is CASSEFQAGLSGNTIYF.

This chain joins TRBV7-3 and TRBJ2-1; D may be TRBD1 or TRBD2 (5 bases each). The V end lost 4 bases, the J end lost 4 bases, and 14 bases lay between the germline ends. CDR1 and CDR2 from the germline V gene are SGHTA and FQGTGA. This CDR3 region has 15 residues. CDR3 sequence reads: CASSSFRDGYNEQFF. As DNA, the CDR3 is TGTGCCAGCAGCTCGTTCCGGGACGGATACAATGAGCAGTTCTTC.

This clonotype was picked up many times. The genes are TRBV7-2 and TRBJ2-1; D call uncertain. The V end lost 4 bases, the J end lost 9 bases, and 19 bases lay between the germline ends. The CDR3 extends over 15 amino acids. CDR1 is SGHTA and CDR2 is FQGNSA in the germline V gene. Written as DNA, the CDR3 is TGTGCCAGCAGCTCGCAGGACCCCCCCCATATTGAGCAGTTCTTC. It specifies CASSSQDPPHIEQFF.

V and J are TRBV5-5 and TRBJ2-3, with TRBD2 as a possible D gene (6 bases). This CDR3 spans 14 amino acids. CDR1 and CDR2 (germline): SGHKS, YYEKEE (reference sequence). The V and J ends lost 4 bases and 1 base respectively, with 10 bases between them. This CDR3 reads CASSLDYRTDTQYF. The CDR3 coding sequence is TGTGCCAGCAGCCTGGACTACCGCACAGATACGCAGTATTTT.

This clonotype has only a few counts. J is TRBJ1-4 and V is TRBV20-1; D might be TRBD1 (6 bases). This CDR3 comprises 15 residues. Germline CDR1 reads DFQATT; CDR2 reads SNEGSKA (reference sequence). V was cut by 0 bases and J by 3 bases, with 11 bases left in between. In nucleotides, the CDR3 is TGCAGTGCTAGAGATCCCAGGGGTGCTAATGAAAAACTGTTTTTT. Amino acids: CSARDPRGANEKLFF.

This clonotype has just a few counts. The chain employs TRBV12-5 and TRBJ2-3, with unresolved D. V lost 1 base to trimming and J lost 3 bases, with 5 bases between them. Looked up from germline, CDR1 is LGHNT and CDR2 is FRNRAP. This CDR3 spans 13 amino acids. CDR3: CASGLDRTDTQYF. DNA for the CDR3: TGTGCTAGTGGTTTGGACAGAACAGATACGCAGTATTTT. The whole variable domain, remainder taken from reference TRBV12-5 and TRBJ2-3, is DARVTQTPRHKVTEMGQEVTMRCQPILGHNTVFWYRQTMMQGLELLAYFRNRAPLDDSGMPKDRFSAEMPDATLATLKIQPSEPRDSAVYFCASGLDRTDTQYFGPGTRLTVL.

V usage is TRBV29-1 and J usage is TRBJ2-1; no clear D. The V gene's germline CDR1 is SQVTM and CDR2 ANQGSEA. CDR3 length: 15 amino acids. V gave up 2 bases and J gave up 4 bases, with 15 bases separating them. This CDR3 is CSVEWAVNRYNEQFF. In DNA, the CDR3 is TGCAGCGTTGAATGGGCCGTTAATAGGTACAATGAGCAGTTCTTC.

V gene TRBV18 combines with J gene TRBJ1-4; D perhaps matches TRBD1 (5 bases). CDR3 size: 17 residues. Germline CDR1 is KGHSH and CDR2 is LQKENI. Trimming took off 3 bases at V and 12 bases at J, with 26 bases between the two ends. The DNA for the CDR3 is TGTGCCAGCTCACCCGAGGGGCGGACGGGCCTTAACGGGGAACTGTTTTTT. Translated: CASSPEGRTGLNGELFF.

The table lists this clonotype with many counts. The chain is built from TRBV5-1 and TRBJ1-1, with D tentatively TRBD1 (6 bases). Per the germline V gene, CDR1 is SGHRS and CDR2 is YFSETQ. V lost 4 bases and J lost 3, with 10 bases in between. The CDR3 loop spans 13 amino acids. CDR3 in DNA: TGCGCCAGCAGCCCCAGACAGGACACTGAAGCTTTCTTT. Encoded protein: CASSPRQDTEAFF.